The source of this T cell receptor (beta chain) is a study of human versus mouse CDR3 diversity and MHC coevolution. Study summary: The immunoSEQ assay reportedly detects one in 200,000 T cells.

Study-wide points: Over 5 MHC II alleles selected the human T cells. The lowest clonal inequality scores came from most of the three human donors. Compared with mice, human CDR3s carried more deletions and insertions on average.

This clone appeared a few times. The antigen is undetermined. Method: immunoSEQ multiplex PCR; TCRdb's copy keeps in-frame clones and lacks some. Of tens of thousands of clones listed, 85% to 95% are singletons. The sequencing sample was made of naive CD4+ T cells from blood. Noted subset: CD45RO-negative CD62L-positive naive CD4 T cells. The sequence was obtained from a person aged 25-75 years in good health.

CDR3 in DNA: TGTGCCAGCAGTGAAAGGGACAGGATCCTTCTCGCTTCTGAAGCTTTCTTT. Translating gives CASSERDRILLASEAFF. The V and J genes are TRBV2 and TRBJ1-1, with 8 bases lining up with TRBD1. V dropped 2 bases and J dropped 6; count of bases not matched to a gene: 14. The CDR3 runs 17 residues. Germline CDR1 and CDR2: SNHLY and FYNNEI.